One sample yielded the 10 T cell receptor beta chains listed below, sequenced in a study of technical replicates of blood from several donors. Profiling relied on immunoSEQ multiplex PCR, and the TCRdb table lists in-frame clones only, not all of them. The table shows 65,000 to 85,000 clones, with 95% to 98% occurring only once. Sequenced: T cells isolated from PBMCs. These receptor sequences come from a human donor in good health.

The chain recombines TRBV9 with TRBJ2-1; D uncertain. V was clipped by 2 bases and J by 5 bases, with 2 bases between them. This CDR3 spans 11 amino acids. Germline assignment: CDR1 SGDLS and CDR2 YYNGEE. DNA for the CDR3: TGTGCCAGCAGCGTCAACAATGAGCAGTTCTTC. Protein product: CASSVNNEQFF.

As regards this clone: Germline and junction disagree at one end, which may indicate a read error. J is TRBJ1-1 and V is TRBV7-3; D is possibly TRBD1 (6 bases). Germline loops: CDR1 SGHTA, CDR2 FQGTGA. This CDR3 spans 15 amino acids. The CDR3 DNA sequence: TGTGCCAGCAGTTTAACGGGGGCAACGAACACTGAAGCTTTCTTT. Its protein is CASSLTGATNTEAFF.

This chain links TRBV18 with TRBJ2-7, with D possibly matching TRBD1 (5 bases). Trimming cost V 5 bases and J 3 bases, with 14 bases left between them. This CDR3 spans 14 amino acids. The germline V gene has CDR1 KGHSH and CDR2 LQKENI. CDR3 nucleotides: TGTGCCAGCTCATTCCAACAGGCGATCTACGAGCAGTACTTC. Protein product: CASSFQQAIYEQYF.

V usage is TRBV6-1 and J usage is TRBJ2-7, with D hard to call. The germline V and J ends were trimmed by 6 bases and 3 bases, with 6 bases remaining between them. Germline V gene data show CDR1 as MNHNS and CDR2 as SASEGT. The CDR3 has 11 residues. CDR3 amino acids: CASRTGYEQYF. The CDR3 region has the DNA TGTGCCAGCAGGACGGGCTACGAGCAGTACTTC.

V and J are TRBV5-1 and TRBJ1-3, with 8 bases fitting TRBD1. Germline trimming cut 3 bases from V and 4 bases from J; bases unmatched to any gene: 3. The CDR3 runs to 14 residues. Germline V lookup: CDR1 SGHRS, CDR2 YFSETQ. CDR3 coding DNA: TGCGCCAGCAGCTCTACAGGGGGGGGAAACACCATATATTTT. Translated, it gives CASSSTGGGNTIYF.

Remarks on this clone: The same CDR3 arises from other DNA sequences in this sample as well. DNA for the CDR3: TGTGCCAGCAGCCTTAGCGGATCCTACAATGAGCAGTTCTTC. Its translation is CASSLSGSYNEQFF. The rearrangement links TRBV11-2 to TRBJ2-1; D might be TRBD2 (6 bases). The CDR3 contains 14 residues. Germline V gene lookup returns CDR1 SGHAT and CDR2 FQNNGV. Between the trimmed V and J ends, which lost 5 bases and 1 base, there was a span of 9 bases.

The chain couples TRBV19 to TRBJ1-1; TRBD1 aligns across 10 bases. The CDR3 is 12 residues long. Germline V CDR1 and CDR2: LNHDA, SQIVND (reference sequence). Trimming took 7 bases from V and 11 from J; bases not matched to a gene: 7. This CDR3 is CASKVQDRGAFF. In nucleotides, the CDR3 is TGTGCCAGTAAAGTTCAGGACAGGGGGGCTTTCTTT.

CDR3 protein: CACPGLAGDEQFF. CDR3 DNA sequence: TGTGCCTGTCCGGGACTAGCGGGGGATGAGCAGTTCTTC. This chain links TRBV30 with TRBJ2-1; 14 positions agree with TRBD2. Germline V gene lookup returns CDR1 GTSNPN and CDR2 SVGIG (reference sequence). V lost 6 bases and J lost 8; bases outside the gene matches: 3. The CDR3 is made up of 13 amino acids.

The chain links TRBV25-1 to TRBJ2-7, with 8 nucleotides matching TRBD2. The CDR3 is made up of 17 amino acids. Germline-derived CDR1 and CDR2 are MGHDK and SYGVNS. J lost 5 bases, V lost 2 bases, and 14 bases had no gene match. The CDR3: CASSEREKKRGIDEQYF. Written as DNA, the CDR3 is TGTGCCAGCAGTGAACGTGAGAAAAAGCGGGGGATCGACGAGCAGTACTTC.

The rearrangement links TRBV7-9 to TRBJ2-7, with D possibly TRBD1 on 6 matching bases. V lost 1 base, J lost 0 bases, and 10 bases lay in between. The CDR3 sequence is 15 residues long. In germline, CDR1 is SEHNR, CDR2 FQNEAQ (reference sequence). CDR3 bases: TGTGCCAGCAGCTTAGTTTTAGGGGGCTCCTACGAGCAGTACTTC. It codes for CASSLVLGGSYEQYF.